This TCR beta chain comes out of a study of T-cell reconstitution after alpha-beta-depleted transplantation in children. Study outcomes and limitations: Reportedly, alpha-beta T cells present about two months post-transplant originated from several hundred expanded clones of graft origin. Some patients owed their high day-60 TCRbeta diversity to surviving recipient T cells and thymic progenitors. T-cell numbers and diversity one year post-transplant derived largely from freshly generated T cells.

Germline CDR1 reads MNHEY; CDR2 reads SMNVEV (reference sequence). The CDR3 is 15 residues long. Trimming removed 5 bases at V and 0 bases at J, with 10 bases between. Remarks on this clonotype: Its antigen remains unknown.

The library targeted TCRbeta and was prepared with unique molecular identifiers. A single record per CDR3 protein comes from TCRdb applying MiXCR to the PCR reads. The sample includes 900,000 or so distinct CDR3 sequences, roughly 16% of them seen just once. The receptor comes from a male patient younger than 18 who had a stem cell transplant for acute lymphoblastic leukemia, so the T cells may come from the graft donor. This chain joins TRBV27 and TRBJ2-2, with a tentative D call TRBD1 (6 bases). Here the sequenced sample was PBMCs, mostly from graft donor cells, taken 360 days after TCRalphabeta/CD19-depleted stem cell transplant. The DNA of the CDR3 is TGTGCCAGCAGTCCCGGGACACCGAACACCGGGGAGCTGTTTTTT. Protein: CASSPGTPNTGELFF.